This T cell receptor (beta chain) was obtained from a study of regulatory T cells in long-lasting Graves disease. Indicated time point: newly diagnosed GD, antithyroid drugs for less than 3 months. The TCR library used RNA extracted from PBMCs. Germline V lookup: CDR1 LGHDT, CDR2 YNNKEL (reference sequence). V was clipped by 2 bases and J by 6 bases, with 22 bases between them. This CDR3 contains 17 residues. Libraries of TCR beta came from iRepertoire HTBI primers plus Arm-PCR of CDR3 regions. TCRdb reanalysed the multiplex PCR reads using MiXCR and keeps one entry per CDR3 protein. The sample shows roughly 440,000 distinct CDR3 sequences, approximately 16% of them seen only once. These sequences were also reported in another study, on T cells in Graves' hyperthyroidism and ophthalmopathy.

The sequencing used peripheral blood mononuclear cells (PBMCs), collected at new diagnosis, from a patient treated with antithyroid drugs. This sequence was found in a woman aged 18 to 35 with Graves disease. The J gene is TRBJ1-2, the V gene TRBV3-1; possibly TRBD1 for D (6 bases). The CDR3 nucleotides are TGTGCCAGCAGCCAACATCCTCTAGGGGGTTCCAGCAATGGCTACACCTTC. Protein: CASSQHPLGGSSNGYTF.